This is a list of T cell receptor beta chains from one sample in a study of blood T cell repertoires in COVID-19. Measured with immunoSEQ multiplex PCR; TCRdb has only the in-frame clones, and not every one. This table has more than 200,000 clones, around 87% appearing once. The sequenced sample was peripheral blood. The receptor set was obtained from a woman in her sixties or seventies with COVID-19, enrolled during active disease. The CDR3 runs from the conserved cysteine through the conserved F or W. Fields, in order: CDR3 protein, CDR3 DNA, J gene, V gene, clone size, D gene. The D gene is left open where the match is weak. Some rows have no size entry. The others give once, few or many, or a class for an expanded clone.

CDR3aa: CASSLQGNTGELFF
CDR3nt: TGTGCCAGCAGCTTACAGGGAAACACCGGGGAGCTGTTTTTT
j_gene: TRBJ2-2
v_gene: TRBV11-3
abundance: -
d_gene: -

CDR3aa: CASSNQPGQGYEQYF
CDR3nt: TGTGCCAGCAGCAACCAACCGGGACAGGGCTACGAGCAGTACTTC
j_gene: TRBJ2-7
v_gene: TRBV7-2
abundance: -
d_gene: TRBD1

CDR3aa: CASSPLSGRSSYEQYF
CDR3nt: TGTGCCAGCAGCCCTTTAAGCGGGAGGAGCTCCTACGAGCAGTACTTC
j_gene: TRBJ2-7
v_gene: TRBV3-1/TRBV3-2
abundance: -
d_gene: TRBD2

CDR3aa: CASSERIRGHTIYF
CDR3nt: TGTGCCAGCAGTGAACGAATCAGGGGCCACACCATATATTTT
j_gene: TRBJ1-3
v_gene: TRBV6-1
abundance: -
d_gene: -

CDR3aa: CASSEPGQGTYEQYF
CDR3nt: TGTGCCAGTAGTGAACCGGGACAGGGCACCTACGAGCAGTACTTC
j_gene: TRBJ2-7
v_gene: TRBV19
abundance: -
d_gene: TRBD1

CDR3aa: CASSTGQLYTEAFF
CDR3nt: TGTGCCAGCAGTACGGGACAGTTATACACTGAAGCTTTCTTT
j_gene: TRBJ1-1
v_gene: TRBV6-5
abundance: once
d_gene: TRBD1

CDR3aa: CASSFNRGQGRDGYTF
CDR3nt: TGTGCCAGCAGTTTCAACAGGGGGCAGGGCCGGGATGGCTACACCTTC
j_gene: TRBJ1-2
v_gene: TRBV28
abundance: -
d_gene: TRBD1

CDR3aa: CASSGTSGPDRETQYF
CDR3nt: TGTGCCAGCAGTGGGACTAGCGGTCCGGATAGAGAGACCCAGTACTTC
j_gene: TRBJ2-5
v_gene: TRBV28
abundance: -
d_gene: TRBD2

CDR3aa: CASSLISGGGANVLTF
CDR3nt: TGCGCCAGCAGCTTGATAAGCGGTGGGGGGGCCAACGTCCTGACTTTC
j_gene: TRBJ2-6
v_gene: TRBV5-1
abundance: -
d_gene: -

CDR3aa: CASRSRGLAVGELFF
CDR3nt: TGTGCCAGCAGATCCCGGGGACTAGCGGTCGGGGAGCTGTTTTTT
j_gene: TRBJ2-2
v_gene: TRBV27
abundance: -
d_gene: TRBD2

CDR3aa: CAWSAQRGAGETQYF
CDR3nt: TGTGCCTGGAGTGCCCAGAGGGGCGCGGGGGAGACCCAGTACTTC
j_gene: TRBJ2-5
v_gene: TRBV30
abundance: -
d_gene: -

CDR3aa: CASSTLAGGRNEQFF
CDR3nt: TGTGCCAGTAGTACGCTAGCGGGAGGAAGGAATGAGCAGTTCTTC
j_gene: TRBJ2-1
v_gene: TRBV19
abundance: -
d_gene: TRBD2

CDR3aa: CASRGTSNAGQPTSTDTQYF
CDR3nt: TGTGCCAGCAGGGGTACCTCGAACGCGGGACAGCCGACTAGCACAGATACGCAGTATTTT
j_gene: TRBJ2-3
v_gene: TRBV7-6
abundance: -
d_gene: -

CDR3aa: CASNDRYDTEAFF
CDR3nt: TGTGCCAGCAACGACAGGTATGACACTGAAGCTTTCTTT
j_gene: TRBJ1-1
v_gene: TRBV6-5
abundance: -
d_gene: -

CDR3aa: CDPRRRTGERVNEQFF
CDR3nt: TGTGACCCACGACGTCGTACAGGGGAGAGGGTCAATGAGCAGTTCTTC
j_gene: TRBJ2-1
v_gene: TRBV10-3
abundance: -
d_gene: TRBD1

CDR3aa: CASSYFDRAEAFF
CDR3nt: TGTGCCAGCAGTTACTTCGACAGGGCCGAAGCTTTCTTT
j_gene: TRBJ1-1
v_gene: TRBV6-6
abundance: -
d_gene: TRBD1

CDR3aa: CASSQGSGDQPQHF
CDR3nt: TGTGCCAGCAGCCAAGGATCAGGGGATCAGCCCCAGCATTTT
j_gene: TRBJ1-5
v_gene: TRBV4-2
abundance: once
d_gene: -

CDR3aa: CASSPSQGSSAEAFF
CDR3nt: TGTGCCAGCAGCCCGTCGCAGGGATCTTCGGCTGAAGCTTTCTTT
j_gene: TRBJ1-1
v_gene: TRBV7-2
abundance: -
d_gene: -

CDR3aa: CASSTTFPRYGYTF
CDR3nt: TGTGCCAGTAGTACAACGTTCCCCAGATATGGCTACACCTTC
j_gene: TRBJ1-2
v_gene: TRBV19
abundance: -
d_gene: -

CDR3aa: CASSRKGDQPQHF
CDR3nt: TGTGCCAGTAGTCGGAAGGGAGATCAGCCCCAGCATTTT
j_gene: TRBJ1-5
v_gene: TRBV19
abundance: once
d_gene: -

CDR3aa: CASSDRLNTEAFF
CDR3nt: TGTGCCAGCAGCGACAGACTGAACACTGAAGCTTTCTTT
j_gene: TRBJ1-1
v_gene: TRBV5-6
abundance: -
d_gene: -

CDR3aa: CAWSDTGSYGETQYF
CDR3nt: TGTGCCTGGAGTGATACAGGGTCCTATGGAGAGACCCAGTACTTC
j_gene: TRBJ2-5
v_gene: TRBV30
abundance: -
d_gene: -

CDR3aa: CASSLSYPLGLEAFF
CDR3nt: TGTGCCAGCAGTTTATCGTATCCTCTTGGCCTTGAAGCTTTCTTT
j_gene: TRBJ1-1
v_gene: TRBV27
abundance: -
d_gene: -

CDR3aa: CASSLVGGADYEQYF
CDR3nt: TGTGCCAGCAGCTTAGTAGGGGGGGCAGACTACGAGCAGTACTTC
j_gene: TRBJ2-7
v_gene: TRBV11-1
abundance: few
d_gene: -

CDR3aa: CASSSPWTGNYGYTF
CDR3nt: TGTGCCAGCAGTTCCCCTTGGACAGGAAACTATGGCTACACCTTC
j_gene: TRBJ1-2
v_gene: TRBV27
abundance: -
d_gene: TRBD1

CDR3aa: CASSQDLTAGQPQHF
CDR3nt: TGTGCCAGCAGCCAAGATCTCACAGCGGGTCAGCCCCAGCATTTT
j_gene: TRBJ1-5
v_gene: TRBV3-1/TRBV3-2
abundance: -
d_gene: -

CDR3aa: CASSLTGGGSYNEQFF
CDR3nt: TGCGCCAGCAGCCTTACAGGGGGGGGCTCCTACAATGAGCAGTTCTTC
j_gene: TRBJ2-1
v_gene: TRBV4-1
abundance: -
d_gene: -

CDR3aa: CASSSSSGRATNEQFF
CDR3nt: TGTGCCAGCAGCTCCAGTAGCGGGAGGGCCACCAATGAGCAGTTCTTC
j_gene: TRBJ2-1
v_gene: TRBV5-4
abundance: -
d_gene: TRBD2

CDR3aa: CASNGGTGVVTEAFF
CDR3nt: TGTGCCTCCAATGGGGGGACAGGTGTGGTCACTGAAGCTTTCTTT
j_gene: TRBJ1-1
v_gene: TRBV10-3
abundance: -
d_gene: TRBD1

CDR3aa: CASSLNPGSTEAFF
CDR3nt: TGTGCCAGCAGCTTAAATCCGGGGAGCACTGAAGCTTTCTTT
j_gene: TRBJ1-1
v_gene: TRBV7-3
abundance: -
d_gene: -

CDR3aa: CASSLGGQGLRYTF
CDR3nt: TGTGCCAGCAGCCTGGGGGGACAGGGGCTCCGCTACACCTTC
j_gene: TRBJ1-2
v_gene: TRBV5-8
abundance: -
d_gene: TRBD1

CDR3aa: CAISYDRGSGEQFF
CDR3nt: TGTGCCATCAGTTATGACAGGGGGAGCGGTGAGCAGTTCTTC
j_gene: TRBJ2-1
v_gene: TRBV10-3
abundance: few
d_gene: TRBD1

CDR3aa: CAWRRQINPTSTDTQYF
CDR3nt: TGTGCCTGGAGGAGGCAGATAAACCCCACTAGCACAGATACGCAGTATTTT
j_gene: TRBJ2-3
v_gene: TRBV30
abundance: -
d_gene: -

CDR3aa: CASSLRTGGSTEAFF
CDR3nt: TGTGCCAGCAGCCTGCGGACAGGGGGGAGCACTGAAGCTTTCTTT
j_gene: TRBJ1-1
v_gene: TRBV7-8
abundance: -
d_gene: TRBD1

CDR3aa: CASTRTSLAGVGSNEQFF
CDR3nt: TGTGCCAGCACCCGGACTAGTCTAGCGGGAGTGGGGTCCAATGAGCAGTTCTTC
j_gene: TRBJ2-1
v_gene: TRBV18
abundance: -
d_gene: TRBD2

CDR3aa: CASSVAAGAIYEQYF
CDR3nt: TGTGCCAGCAGCGTAGCGGCGGGAGCCATCTACGAGCAGTACTTC
j_gene: TRBJ2-7
v_gene: TRBV9
abundance: few
d_gene: TRBD2

CDR3aa: CASSSGGAKGQPQHF
CDR3nt: TGTGCCAGCAGCTCCGGGGGGGCTAAGGGCCAGCCCCAGCATTTT
j_gene: TRBJ1-5
v_gene: TRBV11-2
abundance: -
d_gene: -

CDR3aa: CASPRTGSHEQYF
CDR3nt: TGCGCCAGTCCCCGGACAGGGTCCCACGAGCAGTACTTC
j_gene: TRBJ2-7
v_gene: TRBV5-1
abundance: -
d_gene: TRBD1

CDR3aa: CASSQGGSTDTQYF
CDR3nt: TGCGCCAGCAGCCAAGGCGGGAGCACAGATACGCAGTATTTT
j_gene: TRBJ2-3
v_gene: TRBV4-3
abundance: -
d_gene: -

CDR3aa: CASTPPGGYYGYTF
CDR3nt: TGTGCCAGTACCCCCCCCGGGGGATATTATGGCTACACCTTC
j_gene: TRBJ1-2
v_gene: TRBV19
abundance: -
d_gene: -

CDR3aa: CASTARGRGQETQYF
CDR3nt: TGTGCCAGCACCGCCCGCGGGAGAGGGCAAGAGACCCAGTACTTC
j_gene: TRBJ2-5
v_gene: TRBV2
abundance: -
d_gene: TRBD2

CDR3aa: CASSLGNRVNSPLHF
CDR3nt: TGTGCCAGCAGCTTGGGCAACAGGGTTAATTCACCCCTCCACTTT
j_gene: TRBJ1-6
v_gene: TRBV5-6
abundance: -
d_gene: -

CDR3aa: CASNGQGETEAFF
CDR3nt: TGTGCCAGCAACGGACAGGGAGAGACTGAAGCTTTCTTT
j_gene: TRBJ1-1
v_gene: TRBV6-5
abundance: -
d_gene: TRBD1

CDR3aa: CASSSRALTEAFF
CDR3nt: TGCGCCAGCAGCTCGAGGGCCCTCACTGAAGCTTTCTTT
j_gene: TRBJ1-1
v_gene: TRBV5-1
abundance: once
d_gene: -

CDR3aa: CASSKNRGYGYTF
CDR3nt: TGTGCCAGCAGTAAAAACAGGGGATATGGCTACACCTTC
j_gene: TRBJ1-2
v_gene: TRBV27
abundance: -
d_gene: TRBD1

CDR3aa: CASSLGQGRDEQYF
CDR3nt: TGTGCCAGCAGCTTGGGGCAGGGGCGCGACGAGCAGTACTTC
j_gene: TRBJ2-7
v_gene: TRBV5-4
abundance: -
d_gene: -

CDR3aa: CASSKSAPNTGELFF
CDR3nt: TGTGCCAGCAGCAAAAGCGCCCCGAACACCGGGGAGCTGTTTTTT
j_gene: TRBJ2-2
v_gene: TRBV7-9
abundance: -
d_gene: -

CDR3aa: CASSRGLTPGETQYF
CDR3nt: TGTGCCAGCAGCCGGGGACTAACCCCGGGGGAGACCCAGTACTTC
j_gene: TRBJ2-5
v_gene: TRBV11-3
abundance: -
d_gene: TRBD2

CDR3aa: CASTTGTEWGYTF
CDR3nt: TGTGCCAGCACCACTGGGACAGAATGGGGCTACACCTTC
j_gene: TRBJ1-2
v_gene: TRBV6-5
abundance: once
d_gene: TRBD1

CDR3aa: CASSPRGTGELFF
CDR3nt: TGTGCCAGCAGCCCCAGGGGCACCGGGGAGCTGTTTTTT
j_gene: TRBJ2-2
v_gene: TRBV7-3
abundance: -
d_gene: -

CDR3aa: CASSQSGQGVYEQYF
CDR3nt: TGCGCCAGCAGTCAATCGGGGCAGGGGGTGTACGAGCAGTACTTC
j_gene: TRBJ2-7
v_gene: TRBV23-1
abundance: -
d_gene: TRBD1